The 32 T cell receptor beta chains reported below all come from one sample, sequenced in a study of T cell responses to AZD1222 COVID-19 vaccine. Measured with immunoSEQ multiplex PCR; TCRdb has only the in-frame clones, and not every one. The top ten clones hold 1% to 1.5% of a sample with approximately 190,000 clones, 85% to 95% of them seen once. Here the sequenced sample was peripheral blood, taken on day 0 of AZD1222 vaccination. Every receptor here comes from an adult in good health.

V gene TRBV9 combines with J gene TRBJ2-1; possibly TRBD1 for D (6 bases). The germline V gene has CDR1 SGDLS and CDR2 YYNGEE. V lost 0 bases and J 0 bases, leaving 10 bases between the germline ends. The CDR3 is 16 amino acids. The CDR3 region has the DNA TGTGCCAGCAGCGTAGGTACAGGGAGCTCCTACAATGAGCAGTTCTTC. Its protein product is CASSVGTGSSYNEQFF.

The rearrangement links TRBV29-1 to TRBJ2-1; possibly TRBD2 for D (5 bases). The CDR3 has 13 amino acids. V shed 7 bases and J shed 7 bases, with 17 bases lying between them. The germline V gene has CDR1 SQVTM and CDR2 ANQGSEA. The CDR3 protein is CSGSTGSMNEQFF. The CDR3 DNA reads as TGCAGCGGCTCGACGGGGAGCATGAATGAGCAGTTCTTC.

The chain recombines TRBV10-2 with TRBJ2-5, with D tentatively TRBD2 (6 bases). With 7 bases removed from V and 1 base from J, the gap between germline ends came to 13 bases. Germline loops: CDR1 WSHSY, CDR2 SAAADI. The CDR3 consists of 14 residues. In DNA, the CDR3 is TGCGCCAGCACGGGTGGGGGGTCCCAAGAGACCCAGTACTTC. This gives the protein CASTGGGSQETQYF.

The V call is TRBV28, the J call TRBJ1-2, with D uncertain. Germline V gene sequence: CDR1 MDHEN, CDR2 SYDVKM. Trimming left V 3 bases short and J 7 bases short, with 9 bases between. CDR3 length: 12 amino acids. This CDR3 reads CASSFGGGGYTF. CDR3 nucleotide sequence: TGTGCCAGCAGTTTCGGAGGTGGTGGCTACACCTTC.

On this clone: The sample carries other DNA sequences with the same CDR3. The chain carries TRBV6-5 and TRBJ1-2; D possibly corresponds to TRBD1 (5 bases). Germline loops: CDR1 MNHEY, CDR2 SVGAGI. Trimming left V 0 bases short and J 4 bases short, with 6 bases between. The CDR3 loop spans 13 amino acids. DNA for the CDR3: TGTGCCAGCAGTTACTCCGGGGGCTATGGCTACACCTTC. It yields the protein CASSYSGGYGYTF.

Points on this clone: The same CDR3 is also encoded by other DNA sequences in this sample. This chain joins TRBV11-2 and TRBJ2-4; a possible D gene is TRBD2 (5 bases). CDR1 and CDR2 (germline): SGHAT, FQNNGV. The V and J ends lost 6 bases and 3 bases respectively, with 12 bases between them. The CDR3 is made up of 14 amino acids. The CDR3 reads CASRTTGNKNIQYF. The CDR3 region has the DNA TGTGCCAGCAGGACGACGGGGAACAAAAACATTCAGTACTTC. Complete variable domain (other parts from reference TRBV11-2 and TRBJ2-4): EAGVAQSPRYKIIEKRQSVAFWCNPISGHATLYWYQQILGQGPKLLIQFQNNGVVDDSQLPKDRFSAERLKGVDSTLKIQPAKLEDSAVYLCASRTTGNKNIQYFGAGTRLSVL.

This chain joins TRBV15 and TRBJ1-4; D remains ambiguous. CDR1 is LNHNV and CDR2 is YYDKDF in the germline V gene (reference sequence). The V end was cut by 4 bases, the J end by 0 bases, with 12 bases between. This CDR3 region has 16 residues. CDR3 residues: CATSTTPRTTNEKLFF. Here the CDR3 DNA reads TGTGCCACCAGCACAACGCCGAGAACAACTAATGAAAAACTGTTTTTT.

This clone was counted once. The DNA for the CDR3 is TGTGCCAGCAGCCCTACAGGGGACAATCAGCCCCAGCATTTT. Amino acid sequence: CASSPTGDNQPQHF. The chain employs TRBV7-9 and TRBJ1-5, with 7 bases matching TRBD1. V shed 5 bases, J shed 3 bases, and the junction held 4 bases outside the gene matches. The germline CDR1 and CDR2 sequences are SEHNR and FQNEAQ (reference sequence). The CDR3 totals 14 residues.

The chain combines TRBV28 with TRBJ1-4; TRBD1 aligns across 9 bases. There are 15 residues in the CDR3. Germline V CDR1 and CDR2: MDHEN, SYDVKM. V gave up 5 bases and J gave up 3 bases; unmatched junction bases: 4. CDR3 in DNA: TGTGCCAGCAGTAGGGGGGACAGGGCTAATGAAAAACTGTTTTTT. Its translation is CASSRGDRANEKLFF.

The CDR3 nucleotides are TGTGCCAGCAGTTTAGGGGGGACAGGACCTTCCAAAGGCTATGGCTACACCTTC. This gives the protein CASSLGGTGPSKGYGYTF. The rearrangement joins TRBV28 to TRBJ1-2; 8 nucleotides line up with TRBD1. V gave up 2 bases and J gave up 4 bases; unmatched junction bases: 15. This CDR3 contains 18 residues. Germline assignment: CDR1 MDHEN and CDR2 SYDVKM.

V gene TRBV2 combines with J gene TRBJ2-2; D not resolved. The V end lost 7 bases, the J end lost 1 base, and 7 bases lay between the germline ends. CDR1 and CDR2 (germline): SNHLY, FYNNEI. The CDR3 has 13 amino acids. CDR3 bases: TGTGCCAGCATGCCAGGGAACACCGGGGAGCTGTTTTTT. Amino acid sequence: CASMPGNTGELFF.

This chain joins TRBV7-9 and TRBJ1-4; 9 positions agree with TRBD1. Germline CDR1 SEHNR, CDR2 FQNEAQ (reference sequence). J gave up 8 bases and V 10 bases, and 5 bases lay outside the gene matches. The CDR3 sequence is 12 residues long. The CDR3 DNA sequence: TGTGCCATACAGGGGGCGGGCGAAAAACTGTTTTTT. It translates to CAIQGAGEKLFF.

The chain is built from TRBV6-4 and TRBJ2-3; D might be TRBD2 (6 bases). With 1 base removed from V and 2 bases from J, the gap between germline ends came to 13 bases. CDR3 length: 16 amino acids. The germline V gene encodes CDR1 MRHNA and CDR2 SNTAGT. In DNA form, the CDR3 reads TGTGCCAGCAGTGACTTGGGCGGGGCCACCACAGATACGCAGTATTTT. Encoded protein: CASSDLGGATTDTQYF.

This clone occurred a few times. V is TRBV11-2 and J is TRBJ1-1; D is ambiguous. The CDR3 covers 16 residues. The germline CDR1 and CDR2 sequences are SGHAT and FQNNGV. Trimming stripped 4 bases from V and 0 bases from J, with 15 bases between. This CDR3 is CASSSLHTGMNTEAFF. Written as DNA, the CDR3 is TGTGCCAGCAGCTCCTTGCATACTGGGATGAACACTGAAGCTTTCTTT.

V and J are TRBV12-3 or TRBV12-4 and TRBJ1-2, with D hard to call. Trimming took 3 bases from V and 7 from J, leaving 6 bases between them. The CDR3 spans 11 residues. This chain's CDR3 is CASSFSGGYTF. For the CDR3, the DNA is TGTGCCAGCAGTTTCTCAGGTGGCTACACCTTC.

The chain carries TRBV18 and TRBJ1-1; D gene ambiguous. The ends were cut back, 7 bases at V and 5 bases at J, with 14 bases in the middle. The V gene's germline CDR1 is KGHSH and CDR2 LQKENI. This CDR3 is 13 amino acids long. The DNA for the CDR3 is TGTGCCAGCTGCGTCCCCGGAGGGACTGAAGCTTTCTTT. Its translation is CASCVPGGTEAFF.

V usage is TRBV5-5 and J usage is TRBJ2-7; no firm D call. The CDR3 sequence is 14 residues long. The ends were cut back, 0 bases at V and 0 bases at J, with 7 bases in the middle. Germline V gene data show CDR1 as SGHKS and CDR2 as YYEKEE (reference sequence). This CDR3 is CASSLGVTSYEQYF. CDR3 DNA sequence: TGTGCCAGCAGCTTGGGGGTTACCTCCTACGAGCAGTACTTC. The full variable domain, rest sourced from reference TRBV5-5 and TRBJ2-7, is DAGVTQSPTHLIKTRGQQVTLRCSPISGHKSVSWYQQVLGQGPQFIFQYYEKEERGRGNFPDRFSARQFPNYSSELNVNALLLGDSALYLCASSLGVTSYEQYFGPGTRLTVT.

The J gene is TRBJ2-5, the V gene TRBV3-1 (or the pseudogene TRBV3-2); 11 bases map to TRBD2. The ends lost 2 bases at V and 4 bases at J; junction bases unmatched: 6. Looked up from germline, CDR1 is LGHDT and CDR2 is YNNKEL (reference sequence). This CDR3 has 16 residues. CDR3 protein: CASSQIAGGRGETQYF. CDR3 coding DNA: TGTGCCAGCAGCCAAATAGCGGGGGGGCGCGGAGAGACCCAGTACTTC.

The rearrangement uses TRBV15 and TRBJ2-3, with D possibly TRBD1 on 6 matching bases. The germline gives CDR1 LNHNV, CDR2 YYDKDF (reference sequence). V was clipped by 5 bases and J by 2 bases, with 8 bases between them. The CDR3 extends over 13 amino acids. The CDR3: CATSWTATDTQYF. The CDR3 DNA follows: TGTGCCACCAGCTGGACAGCCACAGATACGCAGTATTTT.

The CDR3 DNA sequence: TGTGCCTGGAGTGAAGTCAATCAGCCCCAGCATTTT. This encodes CAWSEVNQPQHF. The J gene is TRBJ1-5, the V gene TRBV30; D uncertain. CDR3 size: 12 residues. Trimming removed 1 base from V and 3 bases from J, with 4 bases in between. Germline V CDR1 and CDR2: GTSNPN, SVGIG (reference sequence).

V usage is TRBV19 and J usage is TRBJ2-7; either TRBD1 or TRBD2 may fit D (5 bases each). The V and J ends lost 3 bases and 3 bases respectively, with 15 bases between them. CDR1 and CDR2 (germline): LNHDA, SQIVND (reference sequence). The CDR3 contains 15 residues. Here the CDR3 reads CASSMRFGTDYEQYF. The CDR3, as DNA: TGTGCCAGTAGTATGCGGTTCGGGACGGACTACGAGCAGTACTTC.

This clone appeared once. This chain connects TRBV5-1 to TRBJ1-1; TRBD1 is a possible D gene (5 bases). The CDR3 extends over 14 amino acids. The V gene's germline CDR1 is SGHRS and CDR2 YFSETQ. V was pared by 3 bases and J by 3 bases, with 12 bases between. The CDR3 DNA follows: TGCGCCAGCAGCTCAAGGCGGGGGGACACTGAAGCTTTCTTT. Translated, it gives CASSSRRGDTEAFF.

This clone occurred a few times. The rearrangement uses TRBV5-1 and TRBJ1-5, with D perhaps matching TRBD1 (5 bases). The CDR3 runs 14 residues. Trimming pared 0 bases from V and 6 bases from J, leaving 10 bases between. Germline CDR1 reads SGHRS; CDR2 reads YFSETQ. The CDR3 here is CASSLVSGAQPQHF. CDR3 nucleotides: TGCGCCAGCAGCTTGGTTTCCGGGGCTCAGCCCCAGCATTTT.

This sequence joins TRBV7-8 and TRBJ2-1; 10 nucleotides agree with TRBD2. Per the germline V gene, CDR1 is SGHVS and CDR2 is FQNEAQ. Germline trimming cut 1 base from V and 8 bases from J; bases unmatched to any gene: 5. The length of the CDR3 is 15 residues. This CDR3 reads CASSLEASGGDEQFF. In nucleotides, the CDR3 is TGTGCCAGCAGCTTAGAGGCTAGCGGGGGAGATGAGCAGTTCTTC.

CDR3 loop: CAFKPLGRGLYEQYF. In nucleotides, the CDR3 is TGCGCCTTTAAGCCGTTAGGCAGGGGGCTCTACGAGCAGTACTTC. The chain combines TRBV5-1 with TRBJ2-7, with 8 bases fitting TRBD1. CDR3 length equals 15 residues. The J segment lost 3 bases and the V segment lost 10 bases, leaving 15 bases of the junction unmatched. Germline CDR1 is SGHRS and CDR2 is YFSETQ.

The chain recombines TRBV9 with TRBJ2-3; TRBD2 agrees at 8 bases. The CDR3 totals 16 residues. Unmatched junction bases numbered 9, after V lost 0 bases and J lost 6 bases. The germline CDR1 and CDR2 sequences are SGDLS and YYNGEE. The CDR3: CASSVAGGPIKDTQYF. In DNA, the CDR3 is TGTGCCAGCAGCGTAGCGGGGGGGCCTATTAAGGATACGCAGTATTTT. Full variable domain (missing parts from reference TRBV9 and TRBJ2-3): DSGVTQTPKHLITATGQRVTLRCSPRSGDLSVYWYQQSLDQGLQFLIQYYNGEERAKGNILERFSAQQFPDLHSELNLSSLELGDSALYFCASSVAGGPIKDTQYFGPGTRLTVL.

The genes are TRBV11-3 and TRBJ1-1; D remains unclear. Germline CDR1 is SGHNT and CDR2 is YENEEA. The CDR3 spans 13 residues. Trimming shortened V by 3 bases and J by 6 bases, and 11 bases separated the two germline ends. Here the CDR3 DNA reads TGTGCCAGCAGCTTGTTTTCCGGGTCTGAAGCTTTCTTT. Its protein product is CASSLFSGSEAFF.

The chain employs TRBV28 and TRBJ1-2; D is undetermined. This CDR3 has 12 amino acids. Germline loops: CDR1 MDHEN, CDR2 SYDVKM. V lost 6 bases and J lost 2, with 7 bases in between. The DNA of the CDR3 is TGTGCCAGCAGCAAACCAAACTATGGCTACACCTTC. It encodes CASSKPNYGYTF.

V gene TRBV5-6 combines with J gene TRBJ2-7; TRBD1 matches at 8 bases. After removal of 3 bases from V and 3 bases from J, the junction contained 5 bases not matched to a gene. CDR1 is SGHDT and CDR2 is YYEEEE in the germline V gene. This CDR3 has 14 residues. Here the CDR3 DNA reads TGTGCCAGCAGCTCCCCAGGGGGCTTCTACGAGCAGTACTTC. Its translation: CASSSPGGFYEQYF.

This chain connects TRBV7-2 to TRBJ1-5; no clear D. The germline gives CDR1 SGHTA, CDR2 FQGNSA. Deletions cut 1 base from V and 3 bases from J, with 10 bases between. There are 15 residues in the CDR3. Written as DNA, the CDR3 is TGTGCCAGCAGCTTAGGAGGTCCCCACAATCAGCCCCAGCATTTT. Translating it yields CASSLGGPHNQPQHF. Using reference TRBV7-2 and TRBJ1-5 for the parts outside the CDR3, the full variable domain is GAGVSQSPSNKVTEKGKDVELRCDPISGHTALYWYRQSLGQGLEFLIYFQGNSAPDKSGLPSDRFSAERTGGSVSTLTIQRTQQEDSAVYLCASSLGGPHNQPQHFGDGTRLSIL.

The chain is built from TRBV9 and TRBJ2-2; TRBD1 matches at 10 bases. Trimming cost V 2 bases and J 6 bases; bases outside gene matches: 7. In germline, CDR1 is SGDLS, CDR2 YYNGEE. The CDR3 has 16 amino acids. CDR3 in DNA: TGTGCCAGCAGCGTCCGGGACAGGGGAAAGGCCGGGGAGCTGTTTTTT. Its protein is CASSVRDRGKAGELFF.

V usage is TRBV27 and J usage is TRBJ1-1; 7 bases fit TRBD1. Germline-derived CDR1 and CDR2 are MNHEY and SMNVEV (reference sequence). With V trimmed by 5 bases and J by 0 bases, 6 bases remained unmatched. CDR3 length: 15 residues. This CDR3 reads CASSTRQGMNTEAFF. The CDR3 bases are TGTGCCAGCAGTACAAGACAGGGAATGAACACTGAAGCTTTCTTT.